This passage covers 13 T cell receptor beta chains from one sample sequenced in a study of cytomegalovirus exposure and HLA in healthy donors. It was with 60 Vbeta and 13 Jbeta primers that the PCR ran. The data were produced by immunoSEQ multiplex PCR, yet TCRdb's version contains in-frame clones alone and is incomplete. Among 100,000 or so clones listed, 75% to 85% were seen once. The sequenced material came from PBMCs. These receptors all stem from a man aged 25-40 years in good health and CMV-seronegative.

The rearrangement uses TRBV9 and TRBJ2-2, with a possible D match to TRBD1 (6 bases). Germline CDR1 reads SGDLS; CDR2 reads YYNGEE. Trimming stripped 1 base from V and 3 bases from J, with 7 bases between. The CDR3 is 14 amino acids. DNA for the CDR3: TGTGCCAGCAGCGTATCAGGGGACACCGGGGAGCTGTTTTTT. This codes for CASSVSGDTGELFF.

V usage is TRBV9 and J usage is TRBJ2-1, with 8 bases fitting TRBD2. CDR1 is SGDLS and CDR2 is YYNGEE in the germline V gene. This CDR3 is built from 14 residues. With 4 bases clipped from V and 6 bases from J, the junction kept 6 bases outside the gene matches. CDR3 sequence (DNA): TGTGCCAGCAGCCCTGGGCTAGCGGGCAATGAGCAGTTCTTC. Amino acid sequence: CASSPGLAGNEQFF.

The CDR3 region has the DNA TGTGCCAGCAGCCCGAGGGCCAGCCAAGAGACCCAGTACTTC. Translation: CASSPRASQETQYF. The rearrangement joins TRBV7-2 to TRBJ2-5; D is possibly TRBD2 (5 bases). This CDR3 region has 14 residues. V was cut by 5 bases and J by 1 base, with 11 bases left in between. Germline V gene data show CDR1 as SGHTA and CDR2 as FQGNSA.

This clone occurred a few times. The chain links TRBV2 to TRBJ1-1; a possible D gene is TRBD1 (5 bases). CDR1 SNHLY and CDR2 FYNNEI come from the germline V gene. This CDR3 contains 12 residues. V gave up 7 bases and J gave up 5 bases, with 11 bases separating them. Written as DNA, the CDR3 is TGTGCCAGCATCAGCAGGGAAACTGAAGCTTTCTTT. Encoded protein: CASISRETEAFF. The whole variable domain, remainder taken from reference TRBV2 and TRBJ1-1, is EPEVTQTPSHQVTQMGQEVILRCVPISNHLYFYWYRQILGQKVEFLVSFYNNEISEKSEIFDDQFSVERPDGSNFTLKIRSTKLEDSAMYFCASISRETEAFFGQGTRLTVV.

The chain recombines TRBV13 with TRBJ2-5, with TRBD2 matching over 8 bases. CDR3 length: 16 residues. Trimming cost V 5 bases and J 7 bases; bases outside gene matches: 15. Germline V gene data show CDR1 as PRHDT and CDR2 as FYEKMQ (reference sequence). DNA of the CDR3: TGTGCCAGCAGCCCACTAGGCGGGCTAGCGGGTATGACCCAGTACTTC. Translation: CASSPLGGLAGMTQYF.

The chain joins TRBV19 to TRBJ2-6, with D uncertain. Trimming took off 6 bases at V and 3 bases at J, with 9 bases between the two ends. Germline lookup yields CDR1 LNHDA and CDR2 SQIVND (reference sequence). The CDR3 is made up of 14 amino acids. The CDR3 DNA sequence: TGTGCCAGTAGCACCTACAGTGGGGCCAACGTCCTGACTTTC. Protein product: CASSTYSGANVLTF.

This chain connects TRBV5-1 to TRBJ2-3; D is undetermined. The CDR3 consists of 12 residues. The germline CDR1 and CDR2 sequences are SGHRS and YFSETQ. V was clipped by 7 bases and J by 1 base, with 7 bases between them. CDR3 in DNA: TGCGCCAGCTCTGAGGGCACAGATACGCAGTATTTT. Translated, it gives CASSEGTDTQYF.

This clone came up a few times. J is TRBJ2-1 and V is TRBV2; possibly TRBD1 for D (6 bases). This CDR3 has 14 amino acids. Between the trimmed V and J ends, which lost 8 bases and 6 bases, there was a span of 17 bases. The germline CDR1 and CDR2 sequences are SNHLY and FYNNEI. The CDR3 nucleotides are TGTGCCAGCGACCGGGACATTGGTGGCAATGAGCAGTTCTTC. Amino acid sequence: CASDRDIGGNEQFF.

The chain recombines TRBV10-1 with TRBJ2-7; 10 bases map to TRBD1. The CDR3 consists of 15 residues. From germline, CDR1 is WNHNN and CDR2 SYGVQD (reference sequence). The V and J ends lost 3 bases and 2 bases, in that order; junction bases with no gene match: 4. The DNA of the CDR3 is TGCGCCAGCAGTGACACCGGGACAGGGGCCTACGAGCAGTACTTC. Protein product: CASSDTGTGAYEQYF.

The chain is built from TRBV14 and TRBJ2-3; TRBD2 matches 7 bases. The CDR3 has 17 amino acids. V gave up 2 bases and J gave up 4 bases; unmatched junction bases: 12. Germline assignment: CDR1 SGHDN and CDR2 FVKESK. CDR3 residues: CASSQTRGEGMADTQYF. The CDR3 DNA follows: TGTGCCAGCAGCCAAACCCGGGGGGAAGGGATGGCAGATACGCAGTATTTT.

This clone was seen a few times. The gene calls are TRBV30 and TRBJ2-7; 10 nucleotides agree with TRBD2. The CDR3 has 13 residues. The J segment lost 7 bases and the V segment lost 4 bases, leaving 7 bases of the junction unmatched. Germline loops: CDR1 GTSNPN, CDR2 SVGIG (reference sequence). The CDR3 nucleotides read TGTGCCTGGAAAGCGGGGGGGCGGTGGGAGCAGTACTTC. Amino acids: CAWKAGGRWEQYF.

There are a few counts of this clone. The chain recombines TRBV2 with TRBJ2-7, with 9 nucleotides matching TRBD1. V shed 7 bases and J 2 bases; nucleotides not matched to a gene: 6. Germline CDR1 is SNHLY and CDR2 is FYNNEI. The CDR3 has 14 amino acids. The CDR3 DNA is TGTGCCAGCACAGAGGGACAGGGTACCTACGAGCAGTACTTC. Residues: CASTEGQGTYEQYF.

This clone was seen only once. This chain links TRBV5-1 with TRBJ2-5; tentatively, D is TRBD2 (6 bases). The CDR3 totals 16 residues. Germline assignment: CDR1 SGHRS and CDR2 YFSETQ. V lost 1 base, J lost 1 base, and 14 bases lay in between. The CDR3 sequence is CASSLSGLTGQETQYF. DNA for the CDR3: TGCGCCAGCAGCTTGTCCGGACTAACGGGCCAAGAGACCCAGTACTTC.